What follows are 6 T cell receptor beta chains derived from one specimen sequenced in a study of blood T cell repertoires in COVID-19. The assay was immunoSEQ multiplex PCR, and TCRdb's table has in-frame clones only and misses some. Found here are about 300,000 clones, 65% to 90% of them singletons; the top ten hold 3.5% to 5%. Sequencing input: PBMCs or T cells enriched from blood (not recorded which). Receptors originate from a man in his thirties or forties who had recovered from COVID-19.

V is TRBV7-9 and J is TRBJ1-1; maybe TRBD1 (5 bases). Germline lookup yields CDR1 SEHNR and CDR2 FQNEAQ (reference sequence). With 3 bases removed from V and 10 bases from J, the gap between germline ends came to 21 bases. The CDR3 sequence is 15 residues long. The CDR3 protein is CASSFGSGGTSVAFF. The CDR3 nucleotides are TGTGCCAGCAGCTTTGGGTCGGGAGGGACCTCCGTAGCTTTCTTT. Full variable domain (remainder filled in from reference TRBV7-9 and TRBJ1-1): DTGVSQNPRHKITKRGQNVTFRCDPISEHNRLYWYRQTLGQGPEFLTYFQNEAQLEKSRLLSDRFSAERPKGSFSTLEIQRTEQGDSAMYLCASSFGSGGTSVAFFGQGTRLTVV.

The V and J genes are TRBV3-1 (or the pseudogene TRBV3-2) and TRBJ1-3; 7 nucleotides align to TRBD1. Germline CDR1 reads LGHDT; CDR2 reads YNNKEL (reference sequence). V gave up 4 bases and J gave up 0 bases; unmatched junction bases: 6. The CDR3 totals 16 residues. The CDR3 region is CASSLRTGGSGNTIYF. DNA of the CDR3: TGTGCCAGCAGCCTCAGGACAGGCGGCTCTGGAAACACCATATATTTT.

This rearrangement joins TRBV7-2 to TRBJ2-7; D might be TRBD2 (6 bases). The CDR3 is 17 amino acids. Germline lookup yields CDR1 SGHTA and CDR2 FQGNSA. The germline V and J ends were trimmed by 4 bases and 7 bases, with 26 bases remaining between them. This CDR3 is CASSSQGGAGSSREQYF. CDR3 coding DNA: TGTGCCAGCAGCTCCCAAGGCGGGGCCGGCTCCTCGAGGGAGCAGTACTTC.

The chain employs TRBV5-8 and TRBJ2-7, with 7 bases matching TRBD1. The junction had 18 bases not matched to a gene; V was cut back by 9 bases and J by 0 bases. Looked up from germline, CDR1 is SGHTS and CDR2 is YDEGEE. The CDR3 covers 17 residues. CDR3 amino acids: CATRSHIGTEDSYEQYF. The CDR3 nucleotides are TGTGCCACCAGATCTCATATCGGGACAGAGGACTCCTACGAGCAGTACTTC.

This sequence joins TRBV24-1 and TRBJ2-7, with D possibly matching TRBD1 (6 bases). This CDR3 spans 14 amino acids. Germline V gives CDR1 KGHDR, CDR2 SFDVKD. V shed 7 bases and J shed 0 bases, with 12 bases lying between them. The CDR3 loop is CATSPGHYSYEQYF. The CDR3 DNA reads as TGTGCCACCAGCCCGGGACACTACTCCTACGAGCAGTACTTC.

The CDR3 nucleotides read TGTGCCAGCAGCCAACGGACAGGGATGGGCACAGATACGCAGTATTTT. This translates into CASSQRTGMGTDTQYF. The chain combines TRBV3-1 (or the pseudogene TRBV3-2) with TRBJ2-3; TRBD1 matches 8 bases. Germline lookup yields CDR1 LGHDT and CDR2 YNNKEL (reference sequence). Trimming took 2 bases from V and 1 from J; bases not matched to a gene: 5. This CDR3 comprises 16 residues.